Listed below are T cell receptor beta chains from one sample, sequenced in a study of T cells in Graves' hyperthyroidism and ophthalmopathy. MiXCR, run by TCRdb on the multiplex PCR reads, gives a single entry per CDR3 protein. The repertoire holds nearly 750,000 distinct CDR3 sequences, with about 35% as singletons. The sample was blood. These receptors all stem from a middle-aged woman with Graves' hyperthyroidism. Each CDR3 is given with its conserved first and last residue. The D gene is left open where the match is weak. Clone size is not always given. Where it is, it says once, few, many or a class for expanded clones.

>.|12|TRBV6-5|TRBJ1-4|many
TGTGCCAGCAGTACGGAGAATGAAAAACTGTTTTTT
CASSTENEKLFF
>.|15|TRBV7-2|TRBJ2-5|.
TGTGCCAGCAGCTTGGCCGTATGGGGGGAAGAGACCCAGTACTTC
CASSLAVWGEETQYF
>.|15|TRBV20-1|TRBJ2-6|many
TGCAGTGCTAGAGGGACGGGCGGTGGGGCCAACGTCCTGACTTTC
CSARGTGGGANVLTF
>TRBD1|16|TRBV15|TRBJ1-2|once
TGTGCCACCAGCAGCCGCGGGACAGGGGGAGGAGAAGGCTACACCTTC
CATSSRGTGGGEGYTF
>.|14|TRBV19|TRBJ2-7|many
TGTGCCAGTAGAATCCGGGACTCTGACTACGAGCAGTACTTC
CASRIRDSDYEQYF
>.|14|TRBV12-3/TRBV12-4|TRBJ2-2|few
TGTGCCAGCAGTTTAGGCCCGGGAATCGGGGAGCTGTTTTTT
CASSLGPGIGELFF
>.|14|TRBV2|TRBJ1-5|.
TGTGCCAGGAACCGGACAGCGAGCAATCAGCCCCAGCATTTT
CARNRTASNQPQHF
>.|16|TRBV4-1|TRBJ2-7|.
TGCGCCAGCAGCCCTGGGAGAGGGCGACAGATGAGTGAGCAGTACTTC
CASSPGRGRQMSEQYF
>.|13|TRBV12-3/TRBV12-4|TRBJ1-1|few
TGTGCCAGCAGTTCCGGGGGGTTCACTGAAGCTTTCTTT
CASSSGGFTEAFF
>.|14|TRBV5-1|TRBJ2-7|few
TGCGCCAGCAGACCAAGCCAGGTTGAATACGAGCAGTACTTC
CASRPSQVEYEQYF
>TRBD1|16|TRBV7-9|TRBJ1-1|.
TGTGCCAGCAGCCCCCGGGGGACAGGGAGGAACACTGAAGCTTTCTTT
CASSPRGTGRNTEAFF
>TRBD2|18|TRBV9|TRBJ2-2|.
TGTGCCAGCAGCGTAGAGGGGACGGGGGGGCCTTTCTCCGGGGAGCTGTTTTTT
CASSVEGTGGPFSGELFF
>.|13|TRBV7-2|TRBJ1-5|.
TGTGCCAGCGGGACCATTAGCAATCAGCCCCAGCATTTT
CASGTISNQPQHF
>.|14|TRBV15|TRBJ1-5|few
TGTGCCACCAGCAGAGGAGGGGGAAATCAGCCCCAGCATTTT
CATSRGGGNQPQHF
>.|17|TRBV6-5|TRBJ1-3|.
TGTGCCAGCAGACCTGGGCACGGCGCTTACTCTGGAAACACCATATATTTT
CASRPGHGAYSGNTIYF
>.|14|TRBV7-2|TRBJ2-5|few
TGTGCCAGCAGCTTAGATTTCGCCCAAGAGACCCAGTACTTC
CASSLDFAQETQYF
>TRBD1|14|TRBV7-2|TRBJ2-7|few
TGCGCCAGCAGCACTTGGACAGGGGGTAACGAGCAGTACTTC
CASSTWTGGNEQYF
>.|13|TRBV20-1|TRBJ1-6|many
TGCAGTGCTAGAGGACTGTATAATTCACCCCTCCACTTT
CSARGLYNSPLHF
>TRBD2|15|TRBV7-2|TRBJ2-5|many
TGTGCCAGCAGCGTTACTAGCGGGGGCGGAGAGACCCAGTACTTC
CASSVTSGGGETQYF
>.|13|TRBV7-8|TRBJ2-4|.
TGTGCCAGCAGCTTGGCAGGGAAAAACATTCAGTACTTC
CASSLAGKNIQYF
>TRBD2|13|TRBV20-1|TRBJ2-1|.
TGCAGTGCTAGAGATGCACTAGCGGGAGAGCAGTTCTTC
CSARDALAGEQFF
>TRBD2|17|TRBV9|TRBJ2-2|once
TGTGCCAGCAGTCCGGGACTAGCGGGGGCCAACACCGGGGAGCTGTTTTTT
CASSPGLAGANTGELFF
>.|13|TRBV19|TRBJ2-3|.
TGTGCCAGTACCAACTACCGAAAGGATACGCAGTATTTT
CASTNYRKDTQYF
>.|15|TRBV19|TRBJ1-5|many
TGTGCCAGTAGTAGACAGGAGGAAGGCAATCAGCCCCAGCATTTT
CASSRQEEGNQPQHF
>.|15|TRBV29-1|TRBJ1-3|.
TGCAGCGTAGAAGCGCATACCCGCTCTGGAAACACCATATATTTT
CSVEAHTRSGNTIYF
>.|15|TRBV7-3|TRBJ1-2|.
TGTGCCAGCAGCTTAGGGCATCGAAATAACTATGGCTACACCTTC
CASSLGHRNNYGYTF
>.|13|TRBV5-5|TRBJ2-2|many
TGTGCCAGCAGCTTGCAGATTATCGGGGAGCTGTTTTTT
CASSLQIIGELFF
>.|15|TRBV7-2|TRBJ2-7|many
TGTGCCAGCAGCTTCCCCTGGCGGGCCCCCTACGAGCAGTACTTC
CASSFPWRAPYEQYF
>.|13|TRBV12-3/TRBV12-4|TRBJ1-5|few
TGTGCCAGCAGAGCGACAGACAATCAGCCCCAGCATTTT
CASRATDNQPQHF
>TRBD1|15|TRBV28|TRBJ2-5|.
TGTGCCAGCAGTTCAGAACAGGGGGCGGGGGAGACCCAGTACTTC
CASSSEQGAGETQYF
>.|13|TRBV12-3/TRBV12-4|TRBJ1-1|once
TGTGCCAGCAGCCCGGGAAGAGTAAATGAAGCTTCCTTT
CASSPGRVNEASF
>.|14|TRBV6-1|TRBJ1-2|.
TGTGCCAGCAGATACGAGGTTGGAGGCTATGGCTACACCTTC
CASRYEVGGYGYTF
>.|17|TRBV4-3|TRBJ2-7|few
TGCGCCAGCAGCCAAGATCAGGGGGGCAGTAGGACCTACGAGCAGTACTTC
CASSQDQGGSRTYEQYF
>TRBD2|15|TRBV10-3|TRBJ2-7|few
TGTGCCATCAGTGTTAGCGGGAACTTGGACTACGAGCAGTACTTC
CAISVSGNLDYEQYF
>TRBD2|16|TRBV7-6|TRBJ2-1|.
TGTGCCAGCAACTTAGGCCGGACTAGCGGTGGTAATGAGCAGTTCTTC
CASNLGRTSGGNEQFF
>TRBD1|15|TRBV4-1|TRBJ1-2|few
TGCGCCAGCAGCCTGGGACAGGGTGAAACCTATGGCTACACCTTC
CASSLGQGETYGYTF
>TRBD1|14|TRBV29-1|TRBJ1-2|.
TGCAGCGTTGACGACGGGACAGGGTACTATGGCTACACCTTC
CSVDDGTGYYGYTF
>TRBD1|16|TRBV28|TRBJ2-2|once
TGTGCCAGCAACGACCCGGGACAGGGGAACACCGGGGAGCTGTTTTTT
CASNDPGQGNTGELFF
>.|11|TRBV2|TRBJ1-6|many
TGTGCCAGCGAGGGGAATTCACCCCTCCACTTT
CASEGNSPLHF
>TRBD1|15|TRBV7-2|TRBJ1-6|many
TGTGCCAGCAGCGTGACAGGGGCCCTGAGTTCACCCCTCCACTTT
CASSVTGALSSPLHF
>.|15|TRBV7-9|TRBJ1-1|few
TGTGCCAGCAGCTGGGGGGCTTATTTGAACACTGAAGCTTTCTTT
CASSWGAYLNTEAFF
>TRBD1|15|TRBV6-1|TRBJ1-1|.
TGTGCCAGCAGTGGACAGGGGAGCTCTGACACTGAAGCTTTCTTT
CASSGQGSSDTEAFF
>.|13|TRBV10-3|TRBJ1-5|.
TGTGCCATCAGAGACGGGATTAATCAGCCCCAGCATTTT
CAIRDGINQPQHF
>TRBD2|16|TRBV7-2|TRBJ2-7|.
TGTGCCAGCAGCCCTAGTGGCGGGGGGGTTTTCGACGAGCAGTGCTTC
CASSPSGGGVFDEQCF
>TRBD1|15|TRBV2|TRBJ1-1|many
TGTGCCAGCAGTGAAGCGAGGGGGCGGGACACTGAAGCTTTCTTT
CASSEARGRDTEAFF
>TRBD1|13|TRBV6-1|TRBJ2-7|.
TGTGCCACGGGGACAGGGGGGTTCTACGAGCAGTACTTC
CATGTGGFYEQYF
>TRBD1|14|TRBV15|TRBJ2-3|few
TGTGCCACCAGCCCGGGACAGAGCACAGATACGCAGTATTTT
CATSPGQSTDTQYF
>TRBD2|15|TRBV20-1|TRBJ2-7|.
TGCAGTGCCCCGCTAGCGGGAGCTCTCTTTGGTGAGCAGTACTTC
CSAPLAGALFGEQYF
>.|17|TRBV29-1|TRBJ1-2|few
TGTGCCAGTAGTAGAGAGGCCGGGACGGGGAGGAGCGATGGCTACACCTTC
CASSREAGTGRSDGYTF
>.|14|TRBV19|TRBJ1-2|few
TGTGCCAGTAGTACCCCAACCGGTCTATATGGCTACACCTTC
CASSTPTGLYGYTF
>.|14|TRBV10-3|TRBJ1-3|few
TGTGCCATCGCGGTAGGGGAGTCTGGAAACACCATATATTTT
CAIAVGESGNTIYF
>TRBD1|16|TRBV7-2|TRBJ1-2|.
TGTGCCAGCAGCTCAGGGGGGACAGGGGGTAGGGATGGCTACACCTTC
CASSSGGTGGRDGYTF
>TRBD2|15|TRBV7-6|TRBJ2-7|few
TGTGCCAGCACCTTAACTAGCGGGAGGGCCTACGAGCAGTACTTC
CASTLTSGRAYEQYF